This TCR beta chain emerged from a study of blood T cell repertoires in COVID-19. Study information: Nucleic acid was either cDNA or gDNA, and it came from T cells, B-cell-depleted T cells, or PBMCs.

The table came from immunoSEQ multiplex PCR; TCRdb's copy has only in-frame clones and leaves some out. In the table there are around 100,000 clones, around 82% of which are singletons. CDR3 length: 14 amino acids. Germline-derived CDR1 and CDR2 are SGHAT and FQNNGV. Trimming pared 6 bases from V and 12 bases from J, leaving 18 bases between. The sequence was collected from a human donor in a cohort sampled during active or convalescent COVID-19. The chain has TRBV11-2 and TRBJ1-6, with D unclear. The sample comprised peripheral blood. CDR3 in DNA: TGTGCCAGCAGACAATCGGCCCGCGGTGGACCCCTCCACTTT. Translating it yields CASRQSARGGPLHF.